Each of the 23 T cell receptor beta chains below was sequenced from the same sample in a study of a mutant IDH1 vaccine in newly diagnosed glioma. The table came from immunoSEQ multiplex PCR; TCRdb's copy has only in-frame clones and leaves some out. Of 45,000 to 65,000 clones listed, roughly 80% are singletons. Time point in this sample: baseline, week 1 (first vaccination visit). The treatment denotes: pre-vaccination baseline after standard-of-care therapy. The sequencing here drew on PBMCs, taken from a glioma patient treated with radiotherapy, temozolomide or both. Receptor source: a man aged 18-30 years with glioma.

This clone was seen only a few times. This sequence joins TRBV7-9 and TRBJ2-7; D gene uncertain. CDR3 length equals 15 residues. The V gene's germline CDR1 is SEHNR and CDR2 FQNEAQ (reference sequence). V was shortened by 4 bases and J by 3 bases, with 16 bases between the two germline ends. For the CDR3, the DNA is TGTGCCAGCAGCTCAGTAGGTGGCCTTGGCTACGAGCAGTACTTC. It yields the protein CASSSVGGLGYEQYF.

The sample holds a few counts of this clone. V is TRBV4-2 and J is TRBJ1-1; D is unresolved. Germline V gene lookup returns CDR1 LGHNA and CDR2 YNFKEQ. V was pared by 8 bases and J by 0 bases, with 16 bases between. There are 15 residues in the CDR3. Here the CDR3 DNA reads TGTGCCAGCGGATCTTTAGGAGGAATGAACACTGAAGCTTTCTTT. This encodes CASGSLGGMNTEAFF.

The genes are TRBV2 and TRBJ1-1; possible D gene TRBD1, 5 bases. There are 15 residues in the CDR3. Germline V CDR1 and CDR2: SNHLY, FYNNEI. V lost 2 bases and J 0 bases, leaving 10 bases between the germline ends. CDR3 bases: TGTGCCAGCAGTGAAACCAGGGCCTTGAACACTGAAGCTTTCTTT. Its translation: CASSETRALNTEAFF.

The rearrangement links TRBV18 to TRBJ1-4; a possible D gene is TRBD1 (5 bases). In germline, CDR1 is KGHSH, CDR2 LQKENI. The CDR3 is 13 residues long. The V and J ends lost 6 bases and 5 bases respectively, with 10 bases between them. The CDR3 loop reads CASSTDLNEKLFF. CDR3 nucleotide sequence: TGTGCCAGCTCGACAGATTTGAATGAAAAACTGTTTTTT.

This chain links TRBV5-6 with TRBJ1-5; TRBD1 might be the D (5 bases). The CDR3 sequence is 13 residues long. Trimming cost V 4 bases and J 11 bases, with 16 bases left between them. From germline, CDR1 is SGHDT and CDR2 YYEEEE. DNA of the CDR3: TGTGCCAGCAGCGCCGGCACAGGAAGGTCCCAGCATTTT. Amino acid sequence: CASSAGTGRSQHF.

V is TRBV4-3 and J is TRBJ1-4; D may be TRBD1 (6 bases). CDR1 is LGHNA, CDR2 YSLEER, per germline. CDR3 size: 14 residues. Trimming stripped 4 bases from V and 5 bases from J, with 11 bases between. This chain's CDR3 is CASSPTGLNEKLFF. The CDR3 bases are TGCGCCAGCAGCCCGACAGGTCTGAATGAAAAACTGTTTTTT.

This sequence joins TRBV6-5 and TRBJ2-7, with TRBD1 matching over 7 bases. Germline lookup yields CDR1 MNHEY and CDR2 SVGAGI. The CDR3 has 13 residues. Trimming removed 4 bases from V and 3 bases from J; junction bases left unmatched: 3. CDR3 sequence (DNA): TGTGCCAGCAGTTCCCGGGACAGCTACGAGCAGTACTTC. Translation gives CASSSRDSYEQYF.

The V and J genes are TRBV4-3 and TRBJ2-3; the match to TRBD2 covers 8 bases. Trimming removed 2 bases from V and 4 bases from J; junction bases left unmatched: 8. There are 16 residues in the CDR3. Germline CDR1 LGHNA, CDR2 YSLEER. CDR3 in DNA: TGCGCCAGCAGCCAACATTCCGGGACTAGGGCAGATACGCAGTATTTT. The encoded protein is CASSQHSGTRADTQYF.

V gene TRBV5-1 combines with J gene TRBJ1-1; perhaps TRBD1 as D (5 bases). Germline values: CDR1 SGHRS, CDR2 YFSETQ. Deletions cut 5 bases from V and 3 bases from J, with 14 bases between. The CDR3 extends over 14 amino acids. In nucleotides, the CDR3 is TGCGCCAGCAGACCCACGGGGGACTACACTGAAGCTTTCTTT. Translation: CASRPTGDYTEAFF.

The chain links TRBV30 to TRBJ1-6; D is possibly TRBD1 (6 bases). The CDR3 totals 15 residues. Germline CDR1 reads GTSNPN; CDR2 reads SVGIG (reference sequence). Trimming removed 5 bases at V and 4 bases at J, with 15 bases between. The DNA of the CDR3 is TGTGCCTGGGGGGGCCGGGGCGCGTATAATTCACCCCTCCACTTT. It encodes CAWGGRGAYNSPLHF.

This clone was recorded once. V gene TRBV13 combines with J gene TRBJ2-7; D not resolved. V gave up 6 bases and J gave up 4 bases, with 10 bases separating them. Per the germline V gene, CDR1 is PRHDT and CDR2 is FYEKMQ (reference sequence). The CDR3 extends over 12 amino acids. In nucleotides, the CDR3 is TGTGCCAGCAGTCCCCTTGTTTACGAGCAGTACTTC. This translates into CASSPLVYEQYF. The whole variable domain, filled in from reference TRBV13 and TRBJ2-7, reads AAGVIQSPRHLIKEKRETATLKCYPIPRHDTVYWYQQGPGQDPQFLISFYEKMQSDKGSIPDRFSAQQFSDYHSELNMSSLELGDSALYFCASSPLVYEQYFGPGTRLTVT.

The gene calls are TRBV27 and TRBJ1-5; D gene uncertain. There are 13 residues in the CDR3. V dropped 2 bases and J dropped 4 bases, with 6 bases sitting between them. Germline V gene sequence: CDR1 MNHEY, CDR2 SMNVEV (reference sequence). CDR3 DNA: TGTGCCAGCAGTTTAACCGATAATCAGCCCCAGCATTTT. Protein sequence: CASSLTDNQPQHF.

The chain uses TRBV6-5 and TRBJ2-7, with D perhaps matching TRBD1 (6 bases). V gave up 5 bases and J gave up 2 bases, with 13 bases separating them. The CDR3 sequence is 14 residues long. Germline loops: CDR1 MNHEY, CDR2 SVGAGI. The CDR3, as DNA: TGTGCCAGCAGTAAGGACAGCCCTACCTACGAGCAGTACTTC. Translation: CASSKDSPTYEQYF.

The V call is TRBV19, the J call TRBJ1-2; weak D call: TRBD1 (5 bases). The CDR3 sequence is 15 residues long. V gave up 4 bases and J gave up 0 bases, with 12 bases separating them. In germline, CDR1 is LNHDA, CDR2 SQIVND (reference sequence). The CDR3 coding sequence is TGTGCCAGTAGTACCGAAACGACAGCTAACTATGGCTACACCTTC. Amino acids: CASSTETTANYGYTF.

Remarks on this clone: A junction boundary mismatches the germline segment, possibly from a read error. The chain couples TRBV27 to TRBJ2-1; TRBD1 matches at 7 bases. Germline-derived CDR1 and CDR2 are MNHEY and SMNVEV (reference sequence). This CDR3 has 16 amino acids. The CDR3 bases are TGTGCCAGCAGTGTATCAGGACAGGATTACTACAATGAGCAGTTCTTC. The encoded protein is CASSVSGQDYYNEQFF.

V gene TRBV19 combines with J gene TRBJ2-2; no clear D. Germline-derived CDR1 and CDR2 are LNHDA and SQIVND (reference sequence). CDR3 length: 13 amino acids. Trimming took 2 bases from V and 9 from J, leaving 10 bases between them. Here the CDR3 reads CASSIRLFRELFF. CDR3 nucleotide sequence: TGTGCCAGTAGTATACGACTTTTCAGGGAGCTGTTTTTT.

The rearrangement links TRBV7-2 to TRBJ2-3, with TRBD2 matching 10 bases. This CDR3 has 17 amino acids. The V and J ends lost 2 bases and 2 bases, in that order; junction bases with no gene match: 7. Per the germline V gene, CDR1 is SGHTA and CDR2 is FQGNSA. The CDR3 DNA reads TGTGCCAGCAGCTTACGCCTAGCGGGAGTCCTCACAGATACGCAGTATTTT. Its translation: CASSLRLAGVLTDTQYF.

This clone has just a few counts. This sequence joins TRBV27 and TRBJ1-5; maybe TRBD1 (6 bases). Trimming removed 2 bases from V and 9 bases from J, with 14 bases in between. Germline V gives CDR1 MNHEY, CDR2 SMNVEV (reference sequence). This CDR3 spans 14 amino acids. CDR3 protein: CASSLRGARGPQHF. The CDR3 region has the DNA TGTGCCAGCAGTTTAAGGGGGGCGAGGGGGCCCCAGCATTTT.

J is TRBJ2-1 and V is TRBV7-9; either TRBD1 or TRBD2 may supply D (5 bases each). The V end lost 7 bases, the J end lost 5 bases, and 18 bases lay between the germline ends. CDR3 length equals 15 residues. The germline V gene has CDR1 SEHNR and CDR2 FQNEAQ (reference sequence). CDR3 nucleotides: TGTGCCAGCACGAAAACCGGGACGGGGAACAATGAGCAGTTCTTC. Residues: CASTKTGTGNNEQFF.

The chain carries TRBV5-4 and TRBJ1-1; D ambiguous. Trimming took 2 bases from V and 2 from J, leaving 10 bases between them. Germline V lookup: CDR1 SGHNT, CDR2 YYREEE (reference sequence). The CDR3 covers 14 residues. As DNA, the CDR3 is TGTGCCAGCAGCTTCCCGGGTTTCAACACTGAAGCTTTCTTT. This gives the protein CASSFPGFNTEAFF. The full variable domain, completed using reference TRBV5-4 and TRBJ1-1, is ETGVTQSPTHLIKTRGQQVTLRCSSQSGHNTVSWYQQALGQGPQFIFQYYREEENGRGNFPPRFSGLQFPNYSSELNVNALELDDSALYLCASSFPGFNTEAFFGQGTRLTVV.

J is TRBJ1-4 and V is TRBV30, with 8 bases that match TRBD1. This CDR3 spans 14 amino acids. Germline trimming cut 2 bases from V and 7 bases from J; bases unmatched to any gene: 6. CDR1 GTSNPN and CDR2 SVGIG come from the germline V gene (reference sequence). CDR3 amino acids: CAWSLTGVGEKLFF. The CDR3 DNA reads TGTGCCTGGAGTTTGACAGGGGTGGGTGAAAAACTGTTTTTT.

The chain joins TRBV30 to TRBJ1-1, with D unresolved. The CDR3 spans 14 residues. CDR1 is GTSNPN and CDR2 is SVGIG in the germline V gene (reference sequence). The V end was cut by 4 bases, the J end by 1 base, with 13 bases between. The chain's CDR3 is CAWKIGSTNTEAFF. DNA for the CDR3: TGTGCCTGGAAAATAGGGTCTACGAACACTGAAGCTTTCTTT.

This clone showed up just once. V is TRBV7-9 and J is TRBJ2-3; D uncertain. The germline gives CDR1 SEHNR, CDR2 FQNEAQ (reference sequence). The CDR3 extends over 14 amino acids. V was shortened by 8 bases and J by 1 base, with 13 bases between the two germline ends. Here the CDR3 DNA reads TGTGCCAGCGACCGGGCCAGAGGCACAGATACGCAGTATTTT. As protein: CASDRARGTDTQYF.